Listed below are T cell receptor beta chains from one sample, sequenced in a study of metastatic and nonmetastatic thyroid tumors. Using MiXCR, TCRdb reanalyzed the PCR reads. The data hold some 86,000 clones, with 9.5% to 15% observed a single time. Sequences were obtained from tumor tissue. These receptors originate from a female donor with papillary thyroid cancer or a benign thyroid nodule (not recorded which). Some clones in this sample may be carry-over from other donors' samples. Each CDR3 is given with its conserved first and last residue. D genes are given only for firm matches. Part of the rows lack a size; the others show once, few, many or a class for expanded clones.

clone_size j_call v_call d_call cdr3_nt cdr3_aa
many TRBJ1-2 TRBV30 NA TGTGCCTGGAGTCTCCCAGGGACCGGCTACACCTTC CAWSLPGTGYTF
many TRBJ2-1 TRBV2 NA TGTGCCAGCACCAAGGAGGGCTCCTACAATGAGCAGTTCTTC CASTKEGSYNEQFF
many TRBJ2-3 TRBV6-6 TRBD2 TGTGCCAGCAATTTTCCAACTAGCGGGAGGTACACAGATACGCAGTATTTT CASNFPTSGRYTDTQYF
few TRBJ2-3 TRBV11-1 TRBD1 TGTGCCAGCAGCTTAGCAGGGACAGTTGCAGACACGCAGTATTTT CASSLAGTVADTQYF
many TRBJ2-4 TRBV4-1 NA TGCGCCAGCAGCCAAGATCCCCCTCCGCTAGCCAAAAACATTCAGTACTTC CASSQDPPPLAKNIQYF
NA TRBJ1-1 TRBV6-5 NA TGTGCTAGCAGTTACTCTAAGGACAGCGAAACTTTCTTT CASSYSKDSETFF
NA TRBJ2-5 TRBV2 NA TGTGTCAGCCAGCAACAGACCCAGTACTTC CVSQQQTQYF
NA TRBJ2-7 TRBV5-1 TRBD2 TGCGCCAGCAGCTTGGCTAGAATAGACGGGAGGGCGGAAGGCTGGAGGTTCGAGCAGTACTTC CASSLARIDGRAEGWRFEQYF
many TRBJ2-3 TRBV12-3/TRBV12-4 NA TGTGCCAGCAGCGACCGCGCCGGCACAGATACGCAGTATTTT CASSDRAGTDTQYF
many TRBJ2-7 TRBV25-1 TRBD1 TGTGCCAGCAGACAGGGGGCCTACGAGCAGTACTTC CASRQGAYEQYF
many TRBJ1-5 TRBV27 TRBD1 TGTGCCAGCAGTCGGTGGACAGGGAAGAATCAGCCCCAGCATTTT CASSRWTGKNQPQHF
many TRBJ1-5 TRBV2 NA TGTGCCAGCAGTGAACAGGGCGGTCAGCCCCAGCATTTT CASSEQGGQPQHF
NA TRBJ1-6 TRBV7-2 NA TGTGCCAGCAGCTACGGACATAATTCACCCCTCCACTTT CASSYGHNSPLHF
many TRBJ2-1 TRBV29-1 TRBD2 TGCAGCGTTGAAGAGTCGGGGTGGGGGCCTAGCGGGAGTAAGTTCTTC CSVEESGWGPSGSKFF
many TRBJ2-7 TRBV20-1 TRBD2 TGCAGTGCTATTCGAGCGGGAGCTTACGAGCAGTACTTC CSAIRAGAYEQYF
once TRBJ2-7 TRBV20-1 TRBD2 TGCAGTGCTCCTAGCGGGAGAGCGTCCTACGAGCAGTACTTC CSAPSGRASYEQYF
NA TRBJ2-3 TRBV4-1 NA TGCGCCAGCAGCCAAGAGGGAGTAGCGAGTTCCACAGATACGCAGTATTTT CASSQEGVASSTDTQYF
NA TRBJ1-4 TRBV12-3/TRBV12-4 NA TGTGCCAGCAGTTCTAGAGACCCTGCAACTAATGAAAAACTGTTTTTT CASSSRDPATNEKLFF
many TRBJ1-2 TRBV12-3/TRBV12-4 TRBD1 TGTGCCACCTACTCCATTCCCGGGACAGACGGGTTTGTTTTC CATYSIPGTDGFVF
medium-sized TRBJ2-7 TRBV9 NA TGTGCCAGCAGCCCCGGTAAGTCGGGATACGAGCAGTACTTC CASSPGKSGYEQYF
many TRBJ1-6 TRBV7-9 NA TGTGCCAGCAGCTTACCGACTTTTCCGGGCAATTCACCCCTCCACTTT CASSLPTFPGNSPLHF
NA TRBJ1-3 TRBV4-1 NA TGCGCCAGCAGCTGTCAAGGAAACACCATATATTTT CASSCQGNTIYF
many TRBJ2-3 TRBV5-1 TRBD2 TGCGCCAGCCACAGCGGGGTGCGCACAGATACGCAGTATTTT CASHSGVRTDTQYF
many TRBJ2-1 TRBV2 NA TGTGCCAGCAGTCCCCGGGAGAATGAGCAGTTCTTC CASSPRENEQFF
many TRBJ2-7 TRBV11-2 NA TGTGCCAGCAGCCTCGGACCGGGGACCTACGAGCAGTACTTC CASSLGPGTYEQYF
NA TRBJ1-6 TRBV12-3/TRBV12-4 NA TGTGCCAGCAGAAATTCACCCCTCCACTTT CASRNSPLHF
many TRBJ2-3 TRBV19 TRBD1 TGTGCCAGTAGTAGCCCGACAGGGGGCTTCACAGATACGCAGTATTTT CASSSPTGGFTDTQYF
many TRBJ2-5 TRBV30 NA TGTGCCTGGGCAGGGGCGGGTGAGACCCAGTACTTC CAWAGAGETQYF
NA TRBJ2-7 TRBV5-5 TRBD1 TGTGCCAGCAGCCCAGCTCCGGGACAGGATTTCTACGAGCAGTACTTC CASSPAPGQDFYEQYF
few TRBJ2-7 TRBV12-3/TRBV12-4 TRBD2 TGTGCCAGCAGTTTAGCGCGGACTAGAGGTTACTACGAGCAGTACTTC CASSLARTRGYYEQYF
few TRBJ2-7 TRBV12-3/TRBV12-4 TRBD2 TGTGCCAGCCGAGGGACACGGGAGGGCCTTTACGAGCAGTACTTC CASRGTREGLYEQYF
many TRBJ2-1 TRBV20-1 NA TGCAGTGCTAGAGGGGGGACGTGGGGACCCAATGAGCAGTTCTTC CSARGGTWGPNEQFF
few TRBJ2-7 TRBV6-7 TRBD1 TGTGCCAGCAGCTCCGGACAGGGCTACGAGCAGTACTTC CASSSGQGYEQYF
many TRBJ1-2 TRBV5-6 NA TGTGCCAGCTTGGGTAGCTATGGCTACACCTTC CASLGSYGYTF
NA TRBJ2-1 TRBV29-1 TRBD2 TGCAGCGTTGCCGGGACTAGCGGAGGAAGGAGCTCCTACAATGAGCAGTTCTTC CSVAGTSGGRSSYNEQFF
NA TRBJ1-2 TRBV12-3/TRBV12-4 NA TGTGCCAGCAGTTTATCTACACTTGGGATACCTAACTATTGCTACACCTTC CASSLSTLGIPNYCYTF
NA TRBJ2-1 TRBV3-1 NA TGTGCCAGCGGCCAAGGGGCTAGTTGGGGTTCAGATGAGCAGTTCTTC CASGQGASWGSDEQFF
many TRBJ1-2 TRBV5-1 TRBD1 TGCGCCAGCAGCGTTGGGACAGGGCTTCCTAACTATGGCTACACCTTC CASSVGTGLPNYGYTF
many TRBJ2-7 TRBV13 NA TGTGCCAGCAGCTCCGGGGTGGGCAACGAGCAGTACTTC CASSSGVGNEQYF
many TRBJ1-6 TRBV5-1 TRBD1 TGCGCCAGCAGCCTAGGGACAGGGTACCACTCACCCCTCCACTTT CASSLGTGYHSPLHF
many TRBJ1-6 TRBV5-6 NA TGTGCCAGCAACAGAGGGATGTCGGATTCACCCCTCCACTTT CASNRGMSDSPLHF